This T cell receptor beta chain was captured in a study of blood T cell repertoires in COVID-19. As for the study in general: Italy, Spain and the United States were the sources of the convalescent and acute COVID-19 samples.

Recovered Cohort 3 donors showed two negative PCRs, clearance, or symptom resolution. Sequenced by immunoSEQ multiplex PCR; TCRdb stores in-frame clones only, minus some. This sample carries 150,000 to 200,000 clones, around 90% of them seen once, and the ten largest clones take about 9.4%. Germline lookup yields CDR1 LGHNA and CDR2 YSLEER. The CDR3 is 14 residues long. V gave up 4 bases and J gave up 0 bases, with 7 bases separating them. The chain uses TRBV4-3 and TRBJ1-3; D is uncertain. The receptor's source is a woman younger than 35 who had recovered from COVID-19. Input material: PBMCs or T cells enriched from blood (not recorded which). The CDR3 is CASSRDNSGNTIYF. CDR3 DNA sequence: TGCGCCAGCAGCCGAGACAACTCTGGAAACACCATATATTTT.